This T cell receptor beta chain was retrieved from a study of Ad26.COV2.S vaccination and SARS-CoV-2 variants. Study-level information: A participant enrolled in the COV1001 Ad26.COV2.S trial arm provided the sample. General study results and limits: The TCR breadth and depth analyses may have produced an underestimate of total T cell responses. Placebo recipients showed lower spike-specific TCR breadth than vaccinees.

The CDR3 consists of 18 residues. Losses at the gene ends were 2 bases for V and 4 bases for J; bases not matched to a gene: 15. Germline values: CDR1 MDHEN, CDR2 SYDVKM. Treatment noted: roughly 18 received Ad26.COV2.S at low or high dose, single or two shots; 5 received placebo; per-sample allocation not given. The study sampled participants on day 63 after the first vaccine or placebo injection. Within Boston, the person who donated was an adult of 18-55 years. The data were produced by immunoSEQ multiplex PCR, yet TCRdb's version contains in-frame clones alone and is incomplete. The data contain 350,000 to 450,000 clones, approximately 83% of them singletons. A remark on this clone: The antigen is unknown.

This material consisted of peripheral blood, taken in a trial of Ad26.COV2.S vaccine versus placebo. The TCR originated in a person aged 18-60 years who received the Ad26.COV2.S COVID-19 vaccine or a placebo. This chain uses TRBV28 with TRBJ2-3, with 7 bases matching TRBD2. CDR3 sequence reads: CASSLPPWEGRVADTQYF. Here the CDR3 DNA reads TGTGCCAGCAGTTTACCCCCCTGGGAGGGGCGCGTCGCAGATACGCAGTATTTT.